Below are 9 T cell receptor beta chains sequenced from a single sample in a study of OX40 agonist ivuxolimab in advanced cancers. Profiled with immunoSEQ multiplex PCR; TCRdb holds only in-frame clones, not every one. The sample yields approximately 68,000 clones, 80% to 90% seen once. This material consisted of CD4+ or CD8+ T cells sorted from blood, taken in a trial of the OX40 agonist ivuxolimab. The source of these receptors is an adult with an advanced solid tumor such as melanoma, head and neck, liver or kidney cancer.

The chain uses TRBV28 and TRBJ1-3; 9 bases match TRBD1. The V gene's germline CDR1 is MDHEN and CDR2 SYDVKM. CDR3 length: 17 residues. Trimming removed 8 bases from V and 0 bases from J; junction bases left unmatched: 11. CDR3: CASSQQGAPSSGNTIYF. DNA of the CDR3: TGTGCCAGCTCGCAACAGGGGGCCCCCAGCTCTGGAAACACCATATATTTT.

The CDR3 protein is CASQMGTSEQETQYF. In DNA form, the CDR3 reads TGTGCCTCCCAAATGGGGACTAGCGAACAAGAGACCCAGTACTTC. The chain has TRBV5-4 and TRBJ2-5, with TRBD2 identical over 10 bases. V dropped 10 bases and J dropped 2; count of bases not matched to a gene: 11. The CDR3 is 15 amino acids. The germline V gene encodes CDR1 SGHNT and CDR2 YYREEE (reference sequence).

CDR3 coding DNA: TGTGCCAGCAGCGCACAGACAGGGCGGGACACCATATATTTT. Translating gives CASSAQTGRDTIYF. The genes are TRBV9 and TRBJ1-3; 7 nucleotides agree with TRBD1. The V segment lost 3 bases and the J segment 8 bases; nucleotides outside the gene matches: 8. This CDR3 has 14 residues. Germline assignment: CDR1 SGDLS and CDR2 YYNGEE.

CDR3 in amino acids: CASIKTSGNTGELFF. CDR3 DNA: TGTGCCAGCATAAAAACTAGCGGGAACACCGGGGAGCTGTTTTTT. V gene TRBV25-1 combines with J gene TRBJ2-2, with 8 nucleotides matching TRBD2. The V segment lost 7 bases and the J segment 1 base; nucleotides outside the gene matches: 5. The length of the CDR3 is 15 residues. Germline CDR1 reads MGHDK; CDR2 reads SYGVNS.

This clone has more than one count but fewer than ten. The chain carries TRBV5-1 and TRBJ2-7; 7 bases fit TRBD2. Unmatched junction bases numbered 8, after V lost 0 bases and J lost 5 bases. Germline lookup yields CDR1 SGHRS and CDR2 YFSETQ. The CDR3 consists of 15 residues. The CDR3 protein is CASSLVPGGVDEQYF. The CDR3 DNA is TGCGCCAGCAGCTTGGTACCGGGAGGAGTCGACGAGCAGTACTTC. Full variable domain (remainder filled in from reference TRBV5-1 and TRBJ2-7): KAGVTQTPRYLIKTRGQQVTLSCSPISGHRSVSWYQQTPGQGLQFLFEYFSETQRNKGNFPGRFSGRQFSNSRSEMNVSTLELGDSALYLCASSLVPGGVDEQYFGPGTRLTVT.

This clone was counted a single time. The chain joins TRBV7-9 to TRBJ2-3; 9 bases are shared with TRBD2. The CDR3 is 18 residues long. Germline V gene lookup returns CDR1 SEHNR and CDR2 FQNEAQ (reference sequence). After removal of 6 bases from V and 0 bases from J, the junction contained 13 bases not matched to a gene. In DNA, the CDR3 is TGTGCCAGCAGTGGAGCGGCGGGGGGGCCTTTAAGCACAGATACGCAGTATTTT. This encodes CASSGAAGGPLSTDTQYF.

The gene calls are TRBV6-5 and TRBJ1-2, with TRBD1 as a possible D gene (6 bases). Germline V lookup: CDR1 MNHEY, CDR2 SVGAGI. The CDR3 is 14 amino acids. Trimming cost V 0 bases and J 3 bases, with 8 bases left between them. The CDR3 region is CASSYSTGDYGYTF. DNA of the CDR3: TGTGCCAGCAGTTACTCGACAGGCGACTATGGCTACACCTTC.

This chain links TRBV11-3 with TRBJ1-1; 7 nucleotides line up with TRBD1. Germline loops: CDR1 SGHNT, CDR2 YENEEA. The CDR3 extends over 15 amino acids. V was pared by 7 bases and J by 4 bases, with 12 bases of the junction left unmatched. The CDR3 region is CASTAARQGGTEAFF. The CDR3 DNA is TGTGCCAGCACCGCCGCCAGACAGGGAGGCACTGAAGCTTTCTTT.

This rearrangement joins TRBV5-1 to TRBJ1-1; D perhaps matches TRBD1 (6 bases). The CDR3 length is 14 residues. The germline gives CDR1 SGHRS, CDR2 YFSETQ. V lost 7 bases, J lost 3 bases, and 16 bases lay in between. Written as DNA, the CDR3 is TGCGCCAGCCGGGAGGGGGTATGGGACACTGAAGCTTTCTTT. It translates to CASREGVWDTEAFF.